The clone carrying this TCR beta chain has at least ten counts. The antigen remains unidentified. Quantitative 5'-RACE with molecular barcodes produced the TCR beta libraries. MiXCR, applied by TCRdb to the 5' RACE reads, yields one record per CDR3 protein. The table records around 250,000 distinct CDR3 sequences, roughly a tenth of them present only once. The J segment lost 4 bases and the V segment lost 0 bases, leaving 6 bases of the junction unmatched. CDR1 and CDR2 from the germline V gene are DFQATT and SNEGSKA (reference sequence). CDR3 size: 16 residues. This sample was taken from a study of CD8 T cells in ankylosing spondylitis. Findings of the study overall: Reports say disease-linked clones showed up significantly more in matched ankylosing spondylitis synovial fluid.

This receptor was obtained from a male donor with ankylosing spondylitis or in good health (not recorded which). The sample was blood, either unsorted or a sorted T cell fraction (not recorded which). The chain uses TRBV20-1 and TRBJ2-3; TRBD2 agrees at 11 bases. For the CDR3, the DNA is TGCAGTGCTAGAGATGTAGCGGGGGGGGAGGCAGATACGCAGTATTTT. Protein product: CSARDVAGGEADTQYF.